These 17 T cell receptor beta chains came from one sample sequenced in a study of Graves' ophthalmopathy and Graves' hyperthyroidism. Scientists amplified the TCR beta CDR3 regions from RNA transcripts. The workflow started with a first-round RT-PCR run with HTBI primers and then moved on to a second-round multiplex PCR. Using its own MiXCR run on the multiplex PCR reads, TCRdb lists one record per CDR3 protein. The table shows roughly 600,000 distinct CDR3 sequences, with about two fifths occurring only once. Material for sequencing was peripheral blood or thyroid tissue (not recorded which). All receptors derive from an adult man with Graves' hyperthyroidism.

This clonotype occurred many times. V is TRBV6-5 and J is TRBJ1-1; D gene unclear. V was trimmed by 6 bases and J by 1 base, leaving 18 bases between them. CDR1 and CDR2 (germline): MNHEY, SVGAGI. This CDR3 region has 16 residues. CDR3 in amino acids: CASRDDFTDENTEAFF. In DNA form, the CDR3 reads TGTGCCAGCAGAGACGATTTCACGGACGAGAACACTGAAGCTTTCTTT.

Ten or more counts support this clonotype. J is TRBJ1-2 and V is TRBV10-3; no firm D call. Per the germline V gene, CDR1 is ENHRY and CDR2 is SYGVKD. V was pared by 0 bases and J by 8 bases, with 13 bases between. The CDR3 length is 14 residues. Written as DNA, the CDR3 is TGTGCCATCAGTGAGTCGCAGGAGGGTGACGGCTACACCTTC. Its protein is CAISESQEGDGYTF.

In its sample, this clonotype was seen a few times. V and J are TRBV7-6 and TRBJ2-1; D tentatively reads TRBD1 or TRBD2 (9 bases each). Germline CDR1 reads SGHVS; CDR2 reads FNYEAQ. The ends were cut back, 1 base at V and 12 bases at J, with 19 bases in the middle. The CDR3 runs to 15 residues. Written as DNA, the CDR3 is TGTGCCAGCAGCTTAGGATCTAGCGGGGACAGGGTGCAGTTCTTC. Amino acids: CASSLGSSGDRVQFF.

This clonotype appeared a few times. V is TRBV24-1 and J is TRBJ2-2; 10 bases map to TRBD1. Trimming cost V 7 bases and J 7 bases; bases outside gene matches: 5. CDR1 is KGHDR and CDR2 is SFDVKD in the germline V gene. CDR3 length equals 14 residues. CDR3: CATRGTGEGGELFF. CDR3 coding DNA: TGTGCCACCAGGGGGACAGGGGAAGGCGGGGAGCTGTTTTTT.

In the case of this clonotype: This may be a read error: a much more frequent sequence differs by one nucleotide. This chain links TRBV7-3 with TRBJ1-4; no reliable D call. The CDR3 sequence is 15 residues long. CDR1 SGHTA and CDR2 FQGTGA come from the germline V gene. V was cut by 3 bases and J by 8 bases, with 16 bases left in between. This CDR3 reads CASSFLGQSGEKLFF. CDR3 in DNA: TGTGCCAGCAGCTTCCTAGGCCAAAGCGGGGAAAAACTGTTTTTT.

This chain joins TRBV14 and TRBJ1-6; 7 bases align to TRBD1. CDR1 and CDR2 from the germline V gene are SGHDN and FVKESK. The CDR3 consists of 16 residues. The junction had 14 bases not matched to a gene; V was cut back by 8 bases and J by 7 bases. CDR3 nucleotide sequence: TGTGCCAGCTCACCAAACTTCGGGACAGACAATTCACCCCTCCACTTT. Amino acids: CASSPNFGTDNSPLHF.

This clonotype was observed a handful of times. This chain uses TRBV7-6 with TRBJ1-4, with 9 bases matching TRBD1. Trimming at V came to 6 bases and at J to 10 bases, leaving 12 bases not matched to a gene. This CDR3 comprises 15 residues. The germline V gene encodes CDR1 SGHVS and CDR2 FNYEAQ. CDR3 in DNA: TGTGCCAGCAGTCTACCCGGGACAGGGAAGGGAAAACTGTTTTTT. Its protein is CASSLPGTGKGKLFF.

In this sample, this clonotype turned up many times. The rearrangement joins TRBV12-3 or TRBV12-4 to TRBJ1-1, with TRBD1 matching 8 bases. The CDR3 runs 13 residues. After removal of 3 bases from V and 11 bases from J, the junction contained 8 bases not matched to a gene. The CDR3 loop is CASSFGQGLLAFF. In nucleotides, the CDR3 is TGTGCCAGCAGTTTTGGACAGGGATTGTTGGCTTTCTTT.

The chain recombines TRBV7-9 with TRBJ2-7, with 9 bases identical to TRBD2. CDR1 is SEHNR, CDR2 FQNEAQ, per germline (reference sequence). The CDR3 is 15 residues long. V was clipped by 4 bases and J by 7 bases; unmatched bases: 11. In nucleotides, the CDR3 is TGTGCCAGCAGCTCCGGTAGCGGGGGACCCAATGAGCAGTACTTC. It yields the protein CASSSGSGGPNEQYF. Filled out from reference TRBV7-9 and TRBJ2-7, the complete variable domain reads DTGVSQNPRHKITKRGQNVTFRCDPISEHNRLYWYRQTLGQGPEFLTYFQNEAQLEKSRLLSDRFSAERPKGSFSTLEIQRTEQGDSAMYLCASSSGSGGPNEQYFGPGTRLTVT.

On this clonotype: A much bigger clone sits one base away, suggesting this may be a read error. The rearrangement uses TRBV5-1 and TRBJ1-5; a weak D match, TRBD1 (6 bases). The V gene's germline CDR1 is SGHRS and CDR2 YFSETQ. This CDR3 is 16 amino acids long. CDR3 nucleotide sequence: TGCGCCAGCAGCTTGGGTGCAGGGGCGCTCGGTCAGCCCCGGCATTTT. Translated, it gives CASSLGAGALGQPRHF.

V gene TRBV5-1 combines with J gene TRBJ2-1, with a tentative D call TRBD1 (6 bases). Germline CDR1 SGHRS, CDR2 YFSETQ. V was pared by 0 bases and J by 5 bases, with 9 bases between. This CDR3 contains 14 residues. CDR3 sequence (DNA): TGCGCCAGCAGCTTGGGACAGGTTGACAATGAGCAGTTCTTC. It codes for CASSLGQVDNEQFF.

This clonotype has a count of ten or more. The V call is TRBV7-9, the J call TRBJ2-7; D may match TRBD1 or TRBD2 (5 bases each). This CDR3 has 14 amino acids. Trimming removed 5 bases at V and 2 bases at J, with 13 bases between. The germline gives CDR1 SEHNR, CDR2 FQNEAQ (reference sequence). The DNA for the CDR3 is TGTGCCAGCAGCGAACGCCCGGGACCCTACGAGCAGTACTTC. Protein sequence: CASSERPGPYEQYF.

This clonotype has just a few counts. The chain joins TRBV2 to TRBJ2-5; 10 bases are a match to TRBD2. Germline CDR1 is SNHLY and CDR2 is FYNNEI. V lost 5 bases to trimming and J lost 2 bases; unmatched junction nucleotides: 14. This CDR3 has 18 residues. The CDR3 loop reads CASSLDNLAGVWQETQYF. The CDR3, as DNA: TGTGCCAGCAGTTTAGACAACCTAGCGGGAGTATGGCAAGAGACCCAGTACTTC.

The rearrangement joins TRBV13 to TRBJ2-2; D gene uncertain. This CDR3 has 11 residues. CDR1 and CDR2 (germline): PRHDT, FYEKMQ (reference sequence). V shed 3 bases and J shed 17 bases, with 13 bases lying between them. This chain's CDR3 is CASSFGSEGFF. CDR3 nucleotide sequence: TGTGCCAGCAGCTTCGGCTCGGAAGGATTTTTT.

This clonotype was counted a single time. Just one base apart from a much larger clone, this may be a read error. J is TRBJ1-4 and V is TRBV19; D is perhaps TRBD1 (6 bases). V was clipped by 2 bases and J by 6 bases, with 10 bases between them. The CDR3 is 14 amino acids. Germline V CDR1 and CDR2: LNHDA, SQIVND (reference sequence). Here the CDR3 reads CASSIRGGHEKLFF. Written as DNA, the CDR3 is TGTGCCAGTAGTATAAGAGGGGGTCATGAAAAACTGTTTTTT.

This clonotype was seen at least ten times. The genes are TRBV5-1 and TRBJ1-1, with TRBD1 identical over 7 bases. Looked up from germline, CDR1 is SGHRS and CDR2 is YFSETQ. This CDR3 contains 15 residues. With V trimmed by 2 bases and J by 0 bases, 4 bases remained unmatched. The CDR3 nucleotides are TGCGCCAGCAGCTTACCGGGACAGCTGAACACTGAAGCTTTCTTT. Translating it yields CASSLPGQLNTEAFF. Full variable domain (missing parts from reference TRBV5-1 and TRBJ1-1): KAGVTQTPRYLIKTRGQQVTLSCSPISGHRSVSWYQQTPGQGLQFLFEYFSETQRNKGNFPGRFSGRQFSNSRSEMNVSTLELGDSALYLCASSLPGQLNTEAFFGQGTRLTVV.

There are many counts of this clonotype. This rearrangement joins TRBV12-3 or TRBV12-4 to TRBJ2-5; D unresolved. This CDR3 spans 12 amino acids. Between the trimmed V and J ends, which lost 5 bases and 2 bases, there was a span of 6 bases. CDR3 sequence (DNA): TGTGCCAGCAGTACCATGCAAGAGACCCAGTACTTC. It yields the protein CASSTMQETQYF.